The 20 T cell receptor beta chains in this list originate from one sample, sequenced in a study of circulating CD8 cells and anti-PD-1 response in melanoma. Using 15 ng of total RNA, TCR libraries were made with the QIAseq Immune Repertoire TCR panel. TCRdb re-derived calls from the reads in MiXCR, one entry per CDR3 protein. The sample has approximately 1,000 distinct CDR3 sequences, 4.5% to 6.5% seen once; the top ten hold roughly 5%. Live CD3+CD8+TCRalphabeta+ cells were sorted into four subsets by PD-1 and/or TIGIT. The input for sequencing was CD8+ T cells from PBMCs, taken at baseline or after one month of anti-PD-1 therapy (not recorded which). The receptors were gathered from a human donor with melanoma.

Relative to its sample, this clonotype is large. The chain carries TRBV2 and TRBJ1-2; weak D call: TRBD1 (6 bases). This CDR3 has 14 residues. From germline, CDR1 is SNHLY and CDR2 FYNNEI. Trimming left V 8 bases short and J 3 bases short, with 16 bases between. The CDR3 region has the DNA TGTGCCAGCCTCGGGGCCAGGACAGACTATGGCTACACCTTC. Translated, it gives CASLGARTDYGYTF.

This clonotype rates as large (0.1 to 1%). V usage is TRBV18 and J usage is TRBJ2-5, with D possibly being TRBD1 or TRBD2 (5 bases each). V was shortened by 1 base and J by 1 base, with 7 bases between the two germline ends. The germline gives CDR1 KGHSH, CDR2 LQKENI. The CDR3 loop spans 14 amino acids. The CDR3 sequence is CASSPQGTQETQYF. Here the CDR3 DNA reads TGTGCCAGCTCACCACAGGGGACCCAAGAGACCCAGTACTTC.

This clonotype is large within its sample. V is TRBV2 and J is TRBJ2-5, with D perhaps matching TRBD1 (5 bases). V lost 8 bases to trimming and J lost 4 bases, with 14 bases between them. This CDR3 is built from 13 residues. CDR1 is SNHLY, CDR2 FYNNEI, per germline. The CDR3 is CASEGVRGETQYF. CDR3 in DNA: TGTGCCAGCGAAGGGGTGAGAGGAGAGACCCAGTACTTC.

The V and J genes are TRBV5-4 and TRBJ2-1; 9 positions match TRBD2. Germline V gives CDR1 SGHNT, CDR2 YYREEE (reference sequence). The trim removed 7 bases at V and 6 bases at J, leaving 8 bases unmatched. The CDR3 covers 14 residues. The CDR3 loop is CASSELAGPNEQFF. The CDR3 DNA follows: TGTGCCAGCTCGGAACTAGCGGGTCCCAATGAGCAGTTCTTC.

By proportion, this clonotype is medium-sized. V gene TRBV27 combines with J gene TRBJ1-5; D might be TRBD1 (5 bases). The CDR3 is made up of 14 amino acids. Germline assignment: CDR1 MNHEY and CDR2 SMNVEV (reference sequence). Trimming took off 7 bases at V and 7 bases at J, with 17 bases between the two ends. CDR3 in amino acids: CASMAWDGGQPQHF. CDR3 nucleotides: TGTGCCAGCATGGCATGGGATGGGGGACAGCCCCAGCATTTT.

This clonotype is deemed medium-sized. The chain carries TRBV19 and TRBJ1-2; D might be TRBD1 (5 bases). Trimming took off 3 bases at V and 7 bases at J, with 18 bases between the two ends. The CDR3 length is 15 residues. CDR1 and CDR2 from the germline V gene are LNHDA and SQIVND (reference sequence). CDR3 DNA: TGTGCCAGTAGTATTAAATTTGGGCAGGGCTTTGGCTACACCTTC. Residues: CASSIKFGQGFGYTF.

By frequency in the sample, this clonotype is large. The genes are TRBV28 and TRBJ2-7, with D possibly TRBD1 on 7 matching bases. The CDR3 runs 15 residues. Germline V lookup: CDR1 MDHEN, CDR2 SYDVKM. The V gene lost 6 bases and the J gene lost 5 bases, with 20 bases spanning the gap. Here the CDR3 reads CASRWRQGLVDEQYF. The DNA for the CDR3 is TGTGCCAGCAGATGGAGACAGGGACTGGTAGACGAGCAGTACTTC.

This clonotype is deemed large (0.1 to 1%). The chain carries TRBV29-1 and TRBJ2-2; maybe TRBD1 (5 bases). Germline CDR1 and CDR2: SQVTM and ANQGSEA. V dropped 3 bases and J dropped 4 bases, with 15 bases sitting between them. The CDR3 loop spans 15 amino acids. Written as DNA, the CDR3 is TGCAGCGTTGAGTCAGGGATGAGTGGCACCGGGGAGCTGTTTTTT. This encodes CSVESGMSGTGELFF.

By proportion, this clonotype is medium-sized (0.01 to 0.1%). V is TRBV6-1 and J is TRBJ1-5; D unclear. Germline loops: CDR1 MNHNS, CDR2 SASEGT. Trimming pared 3 bases from V and 5 bases from J, leaving 14 bases between. CDR3 length: 15 amino acids. The CDR3 reads CASSEGPYVDQPQHF. CDR3 bases: TGTGCCAGCAGTGAGGGCCCTTATGTGGATCAGCCCCAGCATTTT.

This clonotype is categorized as medium-sized. This chain connects TRBV19 to TRBJ2-7, with D maybe TRBD2 (5 bases). The V and J ends lost 5 bases and 2 bases respectively, with 10 bases between them. Germline lookup yields CDR1 LNHDA and CDR2 SQIVND (reference sequence). The CDR3 contains 13 residues. CDR3 sequence reads: CASSAGITYEQYF. CDR3 sequence (DNA): TGTGCCAGTAGTGCCGGGATCACCTACGAGCAGTACTTC.

By frequency in the sample, this clonotype is large. The gene calls are TRBV5-5 and TRBJ2-1; no firm D call. Germline V gene lookup returns CDR1 SGHKS and CDR2 YYEKEE (reference sequence). The CDR3 extends over 16 amino acids. V gave up 1 base and J gave up 0 bases, with 11 bases separating them. CDR3 loop: CASSLSRMNSYNEQFF. The CDR3 coding sequence is TGTGCCAGCAGCTTGAGTCGGATGAACTCCTACAATGAGCAGTTCTTC.

In this sample, this clonotype is medium-sized. The chain carries TRBV7-3 and TRBJ2-3; D is undetermined. Trimming left V 5 bases short and J 2 bases short, with 8 bases between. The CDR3 is 13 residues long. Germline loops: CDR1 SGHTA, CDR2 FQGTGA. The CDR3 DNA sequence: TGTGCCAGCAGCCGACGGAACACAGATACGCAGTATTTT. This gives the protein CASSRRNTDTQYF.

The table lists this clonotype with a few counts. The chain couples TRBV28 to TRBJ2-7, with D uncertain. CDR3 length equals 14 residues. Germline V lookup: CDR1 MDHEN, CDR2 SYDVKM. Trimming shortened V by 3 bases and J by 0 bases, and 9 bases separated the two germline ends. The CDR3 sequence is CASSLTKGSYEQYF. Written as DNA, the CDR3 is TGTGCCAGCAGTTTGACGAAGGGCTCCTACGAGCAGTACTTC.

This clonotype is medium-sized (0.01 to 0.1%). The chain couples TRBV5-6 to TRBJ2-3, with 9 bases lining up with TRBD2. Germline trimming cut 0 bases from V and 4 bases from J; bases unmatched to any gene: 15. The CDR3 totals 19 residues. Germline CDR1 reads SGHDT; CDR2 reads YYEEEE. CDR3 amino acids: CASSLESFRTSEFADTQYF. The CDR3 nucleotides are TGTGCCAGCAGCTTGGAGTCTTTCCGGACTAGCGAGTTCGCAGATACGCAGTATTTT. Filled out from reference TRBV5-6 and TRBJ2-3, the complete variable domain reads DAGVTQSPTHLIKTRGQQVTLRCSPKSGHDTVSWYQQALGQGPQFIFQYYEEEERQRGNFPDRFSGHQFPNYSSELNVNALLLGDSALYLCASSLESFRTSEFADTQYFGPGTRLTVL.

This clonotype qualifies as medium-sized (0.01 to 0.1%). The genes are TRBV27 and TRBJ2-2, with 11 bases matching TRBD2. Per germline, CDR1 MNHEY and CDR2 SMNVEV (reference sequence). This CDR3 region has 17 residues. With V trimmed by 4 bases and J by 6 bases, 10 bases remained unmatched. CDR3 protein: CASSSPIAGGLSGELFF. The DNA for the CDR3 is TGTGCCAGCAGTTCCCCGATAGCGGGGGGGCTCTCCGGGGAGCTGTTTTTT.

This clonotype is termed large (0.1 to 1%). V gene TRBV4-2 combines with J gene TRBJ2-3; 11 positions match TRBD2. The ends lost 0 bases at V and 11 bases at J; junction bases unmatched: 10. The CDR3 totals 16 residues. Germline V gene sequence: CDR1 LGHNA, CDR2 YNFKEQ. CDR3 amino acids: CASSQEPSGGSSGQYF. Here the CDR3 DNA reads TGTGCCAGCAGCCAAGAGCCTAGCGGGGGGTCCTCAGGGCAGTATTTT.

By proportion, this clonotype is large. The chain joins TRBV25-1 to TRBJ2-2; D is undetermined. V lost 3 bases and J 10 bases, leaving 12 bases between the germline ends. Germline CDR1 reads MGHDK; CDR2 reads SYGVNS. The CDR3 sequence is 13 residues long. The CDR3 region is CASSDGFIEELFF. As DNA, the CDR3 is TGTGCCAGCAGTGACGGATTTATTGAGGAGCTGTTTTTT.

In this sample, this clonotype turned up a few times. This chain links TRBV28 with TRBJ2-7; the D gene is possibly TRBD2 (8 bases). The CDR3 sequence is 16 residues long. V shed 6 bases and J shed 1 base, with 19 bases lying between them. Germline V gives CDR1 MDHEN, CDR2 SYDVKM. The CDR3 nucleotides are TGTGCCAGCAGCCCCCGGGAGGGGGCGAAGTCCTACGAGCAGTACTTC. This encodes CASSPREGAKSYEQYF.

The rearrangement links TRBV28 to TRBJ2-7; D possibly corresponds to TRBD1 (5 bases). Trimming left V 2 bases short and J 0 bases short, with 11 bases between. This CDR3 is 15 amino acids long. The germline V gene has CDR1 MDHEN and CDR2 SYDVKM. The CDR3 sequence: CASSLGRASSYEQYF. The CDR3 bases are TGTGCCAGCAGTTTAGGCAGGGCAAGCTCCTACGAGCAGTACTTC.

This clonotype is large within its sample. The chain uses TRBV7-9 and TRBJ1-5; D gene uncertain. In germline, CDR1 is SEHNR, CDR2 FQNEAQ (reference sequence). The V and J ends lost 4 bases and 0 bases respectively, with 7 bases between them. The CDR3 is 14 amino acids. In nucleotides, the CDR3 is TGTGCCAGCAGCTCCAGCAATAGCAATCAGCCCCAGCATTTT. Its translation: CASSSSNSNQPQHF.